A single sample gave rise to the 23 T cell receptor beta chains below, sequenced in a study of OX40 agonist ivuxolimab in advanced cancers. Some clones are missing from TCRdb's copy, which holds only in-frame ones; the method was immunoSEQ multiplex PCR. The top ten clones hold about 56% of a sample with roughly 43,000 clones, 88% of them seen once. Sequenced material: CD4+ or CD8+ T cells sorted from blood, taken in a trial of the OX40 agonist ivuxolimab. These receptors were taken from an adult with an advanced solid tumor such as melanoma, head and neck, liver or kidney cancer.

The rearrangement uses TRBV7-8 and TRBJ2-2; D remains ambiguous. The germline V gene has CDR1 SGHVS and CDR2 FQNEAQ. CDR3 length equals 15 residues. Between the trimmed V and J ends, which lost 1 base and 2 bases, there was a span of 8 bases. DNA for the CDR3: TGTGCCAGCAGCTTAGGCAGTCATAACACCGGGGAGCTGTTTTTT. It codes for CASSLGSHNTGELFF.

The rearrangement uses TRBV21-1 and TRBJ2-4; TRBD2, the D gene given by the table, was not confirmed from the DNA. TRBV21-1 is a documented pseudogene. This CDR3 region has 18 residues. The CDR3: CASSKGASGGPTKNIQYF. DNA of the CDR3: TGTGCCAGCAGCAAAGGGGCTAGCGGGGGCCCCACCAAAAACATTCAGTACTTC.

This chain's CDR3 is CASSPPVDSGGNQPQHF. DNA for the CDR3: TGTGCCAGCTCACCACCGGTGGACAGTGGTGGCAATCAGCCCCAGCATTTT. The chain employs TRBV18 and TRBJ1-5; perhaps TRBD1 as D (6 bases). This CDR3 has 17 residues. Germline V CDR1 and CDR2: KGHSH, LQKENI. V lost 0 bases to trimming and J lost 2 bases, with 14 bases between them.

This rearrangement joins TRBV5-1 to TRBJ1-6; possible D gene TRBD1, 5 bases. From germline, CDR1 is SGHRS and CDR2 YFSETQ. The V end was cut by 2 bases, the J end by 9 bases, with 9 bases between. The CDR3 contains 13 residues. CDR3: CASSFDSSSPLHF. CDR3 coding DNA: TGCGCCAGCAGCTTTGACAGTAGTTCACCCCTCCACTTT. The full variable domain, in which reference TRBV5-1 and TRBJ1-6 provide the parts outside the CDR3, is KAGVTQTPRYLIKTRGQQVTLSCSPISGHRSVSWYQQTPGQGLQFLFEYFSETQRNKGNFPGRFSGRQFSNSRSEMNVSTLELGDSALYLCASSFDSSSPLHFGNGTRLTVT.

The chain joins TRBV7-3 to TRBJ2-1, with 9 bases aligning to TRBD1. J gave up 0 bases and V 6 bases, and 3 bases lay outside the gene matches. The CDR3 sequence is 15 residues long. The germline CDR1 and CDR2 sequences are SGHTA and FQGTGA. In DNA form, the CDR3 reads TGTGCCAGCAGGTCACAGGGGGCCTCCTACAATGAGCAGTTCTTC. Its protein is CASRSQGASYNEQFF.

The chain has TRBV5-1 and TRBJ2-2; the D gene is possibly TRBD2 (6 bases). The CDR3 runs 14 residues. Germline CDR1 reads SGHRS; CDR2 reads YFSETQ. The V and J ends lost 5 bases and 5 bases respectively, with 13 bases between them. CDR3 nucleotide sequence: TGCGCCAGCAGGTATCTGGGAGGAACCGGGGAGCTGTTTTTT. It encodes CASRYLGGTGELFF.

This clone was recorded once. V gene TRBV6-5 combines with J gene TRBJ2-3; D unresolved. The V end was cut by 7 bases, the J end by 3 bases, with 8 bases between. The CDR3 length is 12 residues. The germline V gene encodes CDR1 MNHEY and CDR2 SVGAGI. The CDR3, as DNA: TGTGCCAGCATAAGAAATACAGATACGCAGTATTTT. Translation: CASIRNTDTQYF.

The gene calls are TRBV29-1 and TRBJ2-3, with D perhaps given as TRBD1 or TRBD2 (5 bases each). Germline lookup yields CDR1 SQVTM and CDR2 ANQGSEA. Deletions cut 6 bases from V and 1 base from J, with 14 bases between. There are 14 residues in the CDR3. The CDR3 DNA follows: TGCAGCGTCATGTACGGGGACGGCACAGATACGCAGTATTTT. It translates to CSVMYGDGTDTQYF.

The rearrangement uses TRBV5-4 and TRBJ2-5; maybe TRBD2 (6 bases). Deletions cut 2 bases from V and 1 base from J, with 9 bases between. Germline V lookup: CDR1 SGHNT, CDR2 YYREEE (reference sequence). The CDR3 covers 14 residues. The CDR3 bases are TGTGCCAGCAGCTTATCGGGGGTCCAAGAGACCCAGTACTTC. This codes for CASSLSGVQETQYF.

DNA for the CDR3: TGTGCCAGCAGTTGGACGACAGGGGAAGCTTTCTTT. As protein: CASSWTTGEAFF. This sequence joins TRBV11-2 and TRBJ1-1, with 7 bases aligning to TRBD1. The CDR3 loop spans 12 amino acids. Germline CDR1 is SGHAT and CDR2 is FQNNGV. J gave up 8 bases and V 6 bases, and 6 bases lay outside the gene matches.

The rearrangement joins TRBV5-5 to TRBJ2-7; 7 positions match TRBD1. Per germline, CDR1 SGHKS and CDR2 YYEKEE (reference sequence). V was clipped by 2 bases and J by 0 bases; unmatched bases: 8. The CDR3 has 16 residues. CDR3 sequence (DNA): TGTGCCAGCAGCTTCGAACCGACAGGGTCCTCCTACGAGCAGTACTTC. This encodes CASSFEPTGSSYEQYF.

This sequence joins TRBV14 and TRBJ2-2; the D gene is possibly TRBD2 (6 bases). In germline, CDR1 is SGHDN, CDR2 FVKESK. This CDR3 region has 16 residues. Trimming left V 1 base short and J 7 bases short, with 16 bases between. The CDR3 DNA is TGTGCCAGCAGCCAAGCCGGACGGGAGCCGTACGGGGAGCTGTTTTTT. Translation gives CASSQAGREPYGELFF.

This clone was found once. The CDR3 DNA is TGCGCCAGCAGCGACTGGTGGACCCAGTACTTC. This translates into CASSDWWTQYF. The chain joins TRBV4-1 to TRBJ2-5; no firm D call. From germline, CDR1 is MGHRA and CDR2 YSYEKL. V lost 5 bases, J lost 7 bases, and 8 bases lay in between. The CDR3 loop spans 11 amino acids.

The CDR3 protein is CASKKTGWLFF. DNA of the CDR3: TGTGCCAGCAAGAAGACCGGTTGGTTGTTCTTC. This chain connects TRBV2 to TRBJ2-1; D unclear. CDR1 SNHLY and CDR2 FYNNEI come from the germline V gene. Trimming took 7 bases from V and 15 from J, leaving 16 bases between them. This CDR3 contains 11 residues.

The rearrangement joins TRBV9 to TRBJ2-7; 13 bases line up with TRBD2. V lost 2 bases, J lost 2 bases, and 4 bases stayed unmatched. CDR1 and CDR2 (germline): SGDLS, YYNGEE. There are 16 residues in the CDR3. The CDR3 sequence: CASSVGTSGVAYEQYF. Written as DNA, the CDR3 is TGTGCCAGCAGCGTCGGGACTAGCGGGGTCGCCTACGAGCAGTACTTC.

The genes are TRBV5-1 and TRBJ2-1; 10 bases are a match to TRBD2. This CDR3 has 15 amino acids. J lost 7 bases, V lost 4 bases, and 8 bases had no gene match. Germline V CDR1 and CDR2: SGHRS, YFSETQ. CDR3 bases: TGCGCCAGCAGCCCCGGACTAGCGGTTTATAATGAGCAGTTCTTC. It encodes CASSPGLAVYNEQFF.

This rearrangement joins TRBV4-3 to TRBJ2-5; TRBD1 might be the D (6 bases). This CDR3 is 15 amino acids long. Looked up from germline, CDR1 is LGHNA and CDR2 is YSLEER. Trimming took 2 bases from V and 5 from J, leaving 15 bases between them. CDR3 coding DNA: TGCGCCAGCAGCCAAACGATTGGGGGCCGGGAGACCCAGTACTTC. This gives the protein CASSQTIGGRETQYF.

The rearrangement joins TRBV7-6 to TRBJ2-2; TRBD1 is a possible D gene (6 bases). CDR1 is SGHVS and CDR2 is FNYEAQ in the germline V gene. Trimming removed 5 bases at V and 8 bases at J, with 12 bases between. This CDR3 region has 13 residues. CDR3 bases: TGTGCCAGCAGCCCCTGGCAGGGGGGGGAGCTGTTTTTT. Translating it yields CASSPWQGGELFF. Looking up the rest from reference TRBV7-6 and TRBJ2-2 gives the full variable domain: GAGVSQSPRYKVTKRGQDVALRCDPISGHVSLYWYRQALGQGPEFLTYFNYEAQQDKSGLPNDRFSAERPEGSISTLTIQRTEQRDSAMYRCASSPWQGGELFFGEGSRLTVL.

The chain carries TRBV29-1 and TRBJ2-7; 10 bases agree with TRBD1. Germline V lookup: CDR1 SQVTM, CDR2 ANQGSEA. J was trimmed by 4 bases and V by 6 bases; bases with no gene match: 6. The CDR3 is 13 residues long. CDR3 in DNA: TGCAGCGTGTTGACAGGGGGCGCGTACGAGCAGTACTTC. It codes for CSVLTGGAYEQYF.

The V call is TRBV19, the J call TRBJ2-1, with 8 nucleotides matching TRBD1. V gave up 8 bases and J gave up 8 bases; unmatched junction bases: 14. CDR1 is LNHDA, CDR2 SQIVND, per germline (reference sequence). This CDR3 spans 15 amino acids. Written as DNA, the CDR3 is TGTGCCAGTGGGGAGACAGGGGCCCAATTGGATGAGCAGTTCTTC. It encodes CASGETGAQLDEQFF.

The gene calls are TRBV20-1 and TRBJ2-7; possible D gene TRBD1, 5 bases. With 5 bases removed from V and 4 bases from J, the gap between germline ends came to 9 bases. The CDR3 length is 11 residues. Germline V CDR1 and CDR2: DFQATT, SNEGSKA (reference sequence). CDR3 nucleotides: TGCAGTGCTCGGACAAGTTACGAGCAGTACTTC. Amino acids: CSARTSYEQYF.

This clone was seen once. This sequence joins TRBV18 and TRBJ2-3; 7 bases are a match to TRBD1. Trimming removed 4 bases from V and 4 bases from J; junction bases left unmatched: 5. CDR1 is KGHSH and CDR2 is LQKENI in the germline V gene. The CDR3 contains 14 residues. CDR3 residues: CASSLLTGADTQYF. The CDR3 bases are TGTGCCAGCTCACTCCTCACAGGGGCAGATACGCAGTATTTT.

V and J are TRBV6-1 and TRBJ2-2; D unresolved. Germline loops: CDR1 MNHNS, CDR2 SASEGT. This CDR3 region has 14 residues. V was trimmed by 4 bases and J by 1 base, leaving 7 bases between them. CDR3 coding DNA: TGTGCCAGCAGTGTAGGGCGGAACACCGGGGAGCTGTTTTTT. The encoded protein is CASSVGRNTGELFF.